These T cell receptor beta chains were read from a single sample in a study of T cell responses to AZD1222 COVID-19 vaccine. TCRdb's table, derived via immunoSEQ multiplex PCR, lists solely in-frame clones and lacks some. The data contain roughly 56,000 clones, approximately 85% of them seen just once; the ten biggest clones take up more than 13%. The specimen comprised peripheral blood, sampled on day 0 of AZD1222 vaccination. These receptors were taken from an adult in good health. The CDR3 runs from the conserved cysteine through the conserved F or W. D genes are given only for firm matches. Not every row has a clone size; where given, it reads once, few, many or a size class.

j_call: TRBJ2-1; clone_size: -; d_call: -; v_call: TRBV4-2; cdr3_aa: CASSQSGLSYNEQFF; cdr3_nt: TGTGCCAGCAGCCAATCCGGGCTCTCCTACAATGAGCAGTTCTTC
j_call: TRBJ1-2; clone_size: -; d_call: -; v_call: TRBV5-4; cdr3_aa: CASSLEGYGYTF; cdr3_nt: TGTGCCAGCAGCTTGGAGGGCTATGGCTACACCTTC
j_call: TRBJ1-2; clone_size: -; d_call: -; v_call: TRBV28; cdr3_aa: CASSSGALDPGYTF; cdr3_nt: TGTGCCAGCAGCTCAGGGGCCCTGGACCCTGGCTACACCTTC
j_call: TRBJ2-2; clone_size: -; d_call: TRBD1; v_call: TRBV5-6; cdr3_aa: CASSLAGTGNTGELFF; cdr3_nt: TGTGCCAGCAGCTTAGCCGGGACAGGGAATACCGGGGAGCTGTTTTTT
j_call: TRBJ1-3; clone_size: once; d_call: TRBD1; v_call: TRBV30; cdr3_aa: CAWRGGGTVGNTIYF; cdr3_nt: TGTGCCTGGAGAGGGGGGGGGACAGTTGGAAACACCATATATTTT
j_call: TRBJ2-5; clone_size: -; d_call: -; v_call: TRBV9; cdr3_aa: CASSVARAQGQETQYF; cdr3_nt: TGTGCCAGCAGCGTAGCGAGGGCGCAGGGCCAAGAGACCCAGTACTTC
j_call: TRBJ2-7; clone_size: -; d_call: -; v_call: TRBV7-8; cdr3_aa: CASSLALVGGRSSYEQYF; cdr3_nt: TGTGCCAGCAGCTTAGCGCTTGTTGGGGGGCGCTCCTCCTACGAGCAGTACTTC
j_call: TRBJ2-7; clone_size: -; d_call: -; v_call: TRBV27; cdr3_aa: CASSLSILDGGYEQYF; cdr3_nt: TGTGCCAGCAGTTTAAGTATCTTGGACGGCGGCTACGAGCAGTACTTC
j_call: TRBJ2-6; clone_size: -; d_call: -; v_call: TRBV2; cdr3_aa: CARRTAGANVLTF; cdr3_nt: TGTGCCAGGAGGACAGCTGGGGCCAACGTCCTGACTTTC
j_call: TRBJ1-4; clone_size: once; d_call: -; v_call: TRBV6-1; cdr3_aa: CASSVDRPTATNEKLFF; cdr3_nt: TGTGCCAGCAGTGTGGACAGACCCACAGCAACTAATGAAAAACTGTTTTTT